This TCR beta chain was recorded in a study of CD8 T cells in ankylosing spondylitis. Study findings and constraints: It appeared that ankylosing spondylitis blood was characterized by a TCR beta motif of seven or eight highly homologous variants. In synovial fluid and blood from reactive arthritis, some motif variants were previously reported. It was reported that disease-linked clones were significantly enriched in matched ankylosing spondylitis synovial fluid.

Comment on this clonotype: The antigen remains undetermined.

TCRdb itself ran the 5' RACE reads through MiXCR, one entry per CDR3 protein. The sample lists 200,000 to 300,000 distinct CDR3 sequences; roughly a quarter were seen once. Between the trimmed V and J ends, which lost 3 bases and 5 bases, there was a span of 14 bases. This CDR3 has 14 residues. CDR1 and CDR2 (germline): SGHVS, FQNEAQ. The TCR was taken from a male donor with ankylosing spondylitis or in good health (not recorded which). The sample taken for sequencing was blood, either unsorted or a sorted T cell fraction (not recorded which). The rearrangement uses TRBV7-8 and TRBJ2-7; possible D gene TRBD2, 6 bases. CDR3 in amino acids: CASSFPWRGDEQYF. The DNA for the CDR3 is TGTGCCAGCAGCTTCCCCTGGCGGGGTGACGAGCAGTACTTC.